Following are 17 T cell receptor beta chains from one sample sequenced in a study of T cell responses to AZD1222 COVID-19 vaccine. Clones were read by immunoSEQ multiplex PCR, and TCRdb kept only the in-frame ones, dropping some. The sample includes more than 150,000 clones, over 90% of them seen just once. Sample: peripheral blood, taken 28 days after the second AZD1222 dose. The receptors originated from an adult who received the AZD1222 COVID-19 vaccine.

This clone was observed a handful of times. The V gene is TRBV19, the J gene TRBJ2-2; no reliable D call. CDR3 length: 12 amino acids. Germline V gene sequence: CDR1 LNHDA, CDR2 SQIVND (reference sequence). Trimming took off 3 bases at V and 2 bases at J, with 1 base between the two ends. The CDR3 region is CASSINTGELFF. CDR3 DNA: TGTGCCAGTAGTATCAACACCGGGGAGCTGTTTTTT. The full variable domain, with the rest looked up from reference TRBV19 and TRBJ2-2, is DGGITQSPKYLFRKEGQNVTLSCEQNLNHDAMYWYRQDPGQGLRLIYYSQIVNDFQKGDIAEGYSVSREKKESFPLTVTSAQKNPTAFYLCASSINTGELFFGEGSRLTVL.

The V call is TRBV19, the J call TRBJ1-3, with a possible D match to TRBD1 (6 bases). Trimming took off 6 bases at V and 0 bases at J, with 12 bases between the two ends. The CDR3 extends over 15 amino acids. CDR1 and CDR2 from the germline V gene are LNHDA and SQIVND (reference sequence). CDR3 region: CASRYLQGSGNTIYF. CDR3 sequence (DNA): TGTGCCAGTAGATACTTACAGGGCTCTGGAAACACCATATATTTT.

This chain joins TRBV11-2 and TRBJ2-1; TRBD1 might be the D (5 bases). CDR1 is SGHAT, CDR2 FQNNGV, per germline. This CDR3 has 16 residues. V gave up 2 bases and J gave up 2 bases, with 13 bases separating them. The CDR3 DNA follows: TGTGCCAGCAGCTTAAGGGGCCCTGGGGCCTACAATGAGCAGTTCTTC. Translated, it gives CASSLRGPGAYNEQFF.

The chain recombines TRBV6-4 with TRBJ1-2, with 8 positions matching TRBD1. This CDR3 is built from 12 residues. CDR1 and CDR2 from the germline V gene are MRHNA and SNTAGT. V dropped 6 bases and J dropped 8; count of bases not matched to a gene: 5. CDR3 in DNA: TGTGCCAGCAGCGACAGGGGTCGCGGCTACACCTTC. Translated, it gives CASSDRGRGYTF.

The chain combines TRBV19 with TRBJ1-5; D not certain. The CDR3 consists of 16 residues. V dropped 3 bases and J dropped 0 bases, with 12 bases sitting between them. Germline V gene data show CDR1 as LNHDA and CDR2 as SQIVND (reference sequence). Here the CDR3 DNA reads TGTGCCAGTAGTATTAAAAGTGGGTATAGCAATCAGCCCCAGCATTTT. As protein: CASSIKSGYSNQPQHF. Using reference TRBV19 and TRBJ1-5 for the parts outside the CDR3, the full variable domain is DGGITQSPKYLFRKEGQNVTLSCEQNLNHDAMYWYRQDPGQGLRLIYYSQIVNDFQKGDIAEGYSVSREKKESFPLTVTSAQKNPTAFYLCASSIKSGYSNQPQHFGDGTRLSIL.

V gene TRBV27 combines with J gene TRBJ2-7, with TRBD1 matching 8 bases. CDR1 and CDR2 (germline): MNHEY, SMNVEV (reference sequence). V shed 4 bases, J shed 0 bases, and the junction held 5 bases outside the gene matches. The CDR3 consists of 15 residues. This CDR3 is CASSWWTGSSYEQYF. In DNA form, the CDR3 reads TGTGCCAGCAGTTGGTGGACAGGGAGCTCCTACGAGCAGTACTTC.

The genes are TRBV10-3 and TRBJ1-5; possible D gene TRBD1, 5 bases. Germline V CDR1 and CDR2: ENHRY, SYGVKD. The CDR3 spans 15 residues. V lost 2 bases, J lost 4 bases, and 12 bases lay in between. In DNA form, the CDR3 reads TGTGCCATCAGTGAGGTTGCATCAGGGAATCAGCCCCAGCATTTT. Its translation is CAISEVASGNQPQHF.

J is TRBJ2-1 and V is TRBV27, with TRBD2 matching over 8 bases. Germline V gene sequence: CDR1 MNHEY, CDR2 SMNVEV (reference sequence). CDR3 length: 15 residues. Trimming took 7 bases from V and 7 from J; bases not matched to a gene: 12. For the CDR3, the DNA is TGTGCCAGCACCTACGGGAGGGGCGGTCTGAATGAGCAGTTCTTC. It is translated as CASTYGRGGLNEQFF.

The chain uses TRBV28 and TRBJ1-5, with 10 bases fitting TRBD1. The junction had 12 bases not matched to a gene; V was cut back by 3 bases and J by 7 bases. CDR3 size: 17 residues. Germline values: CDR1 MDHEN, CDR2 SYDVKM. CDR3: CASSFSLVRDRGQPQHF. CDR3 nucleotide sequence: TGTGCCAGCAGTTTTAGTCTTGTTCGGGACAGGGGACAGCCCCAGCATTTT.

The chain has TRBV5-5 and TRBJ2-7; 9 nucleotides match TRBD1. This CDR3 spans 14 amino acids. Germline values: CDR1 SGHKS, CDR2 YYEKEE (reference sequence). The V gene end was trimmed by 5 bases and the J gene end by 4 bases; junction bases not matched to a gene: 7. The CDR3 DNA reads TGTGCCAGCAGGCCGGGACAGGGAGGATACGAGCAGTACTTC. This encodes CASRPGQGGYEQYF.

V usage is TRBV15 and J usage is TRBJ2-6; D is possibly TRBD2 (5 bases). The V end lost 8 bases, the J end lost 2 bases, and 13 bases lay between the germline ends. Germline V gives CDR1 LNHNV, CDR2 YYDKDF (reference sequence). This CDR3 comprises 15 residues. The CDR3 loop is CATSYPAAGANVLTF. CDR3 nucleotide sequence: TGTGCCACCTCGTACCCAGCGGCTGGGGCCAACGTCCTGACTTTC.

The V call is TRBV5-1, the J call TRBJ2-7, with D possibly TRBD2 on 5 matching bases. The CDR3 length is 14 residues. The V gene's germline CDR1 is SGHRS and CDR2 YFSETQ. V lost 1 base, J lost 1 base, and 9 bases lay in between. The CDR3 here is CASSLTRDSYEQYF. Written as DNA, the CDR3 is TGCGCCAGCAGCTTGACTAGGGATTCCTACGAGCAGTACTTC. Full variable domain (rest looked up from reference TRBV5-1 and TRBJ2-7): KAGVTQTPRYLIKTRGQQVTLSCSPISGHRSVSWYQQTPGQGLQFLFEYFSETQRNKGNFPGRFSGRQFSNSRSEMNVSTLELGDSALYLCASSLTRDSYEQYFGPGTRLTVT.

CDR3 sequence (DNA): TGTGCCAGCAGTGAAAGGGACAGCTTCTTC. This codes for CASSERDSFF. This chain joins TRBV2 and TRBJ2-1, with 7 bases identical to TRBD1. The V and J ends lost 2 bases and 16 bases, in that order; junction bases with no gene match: 2. CDR3 length: 10 residues. Per germline, CDR1 SNHLY and CDR2 FYNNEI.

The rearrangement uses TRBV14 and TRBJ2-7, with no clear D. V lost 2 bases to trimming and J lost 4 bases, with 9 bases between them. This CDR3 has 13 residues. Germline CDR1 reads SGHDN; CDR2 reads FVKESK. This chain's CDR3 is CASSQPVGYEQYF. The CDR3 DNA sequence: TGTGCCAGCAGCCAACCAGTAGGGTACGAGCAGTACTTC.

The genes are TRBV2 and TRBJ1-2; 11 nucleotides match TRBD1. The germline gives CDR1 SNHLY, CDR2 FYNNEI. V lost 6 bases to trimming and J lost 4 bases; unmatched junction nucleotides: 13. The CDR3 runs 17 residues. The CDR3 DNA is TGTGCCAGCAGGCCCCCGGGACAGGGGGTCCTGATCTATGGCTACACCTTC. It specifies CASRPPGQGVLIYGYTF.

This clone was counted between two and nine times. J is TRBJ1-2 and V is TRBV18, with 7 bases aligning to TRBD1. Germline V gene data show CDR1 as KGHSH and CDR2 as LQKENI. This CDR3 is built from 15 residues. V shed 3 bases and J 4 bases; nucleotides not matched to a gene: 8. In nucleotides, the CDR3 is TGTGCCAGCTCACCTGGGACAGTCGGAAGCTATGGCTACACCTTC. This sequence encodes CASSPGTVGSYGYTF.

This clone was recorded only once. This chain connects TRBV7-2 to TRBJ2-7; 9 nucleotides match TRBD2. The CDR3 is 14 amino acids. CDR1 and CDR2 from the germline V gene are SGHTA and FQGNSA. V dropped 5 bases and J dropped 3; count of bases not matched to a gene: 5. In DNA, the CDR3 is TGTGCCAGCAGCCGTAGTAGCGGGAGCTACGAGCAGTACTTC. Its protein product is CASSRSSGSYEQYF.